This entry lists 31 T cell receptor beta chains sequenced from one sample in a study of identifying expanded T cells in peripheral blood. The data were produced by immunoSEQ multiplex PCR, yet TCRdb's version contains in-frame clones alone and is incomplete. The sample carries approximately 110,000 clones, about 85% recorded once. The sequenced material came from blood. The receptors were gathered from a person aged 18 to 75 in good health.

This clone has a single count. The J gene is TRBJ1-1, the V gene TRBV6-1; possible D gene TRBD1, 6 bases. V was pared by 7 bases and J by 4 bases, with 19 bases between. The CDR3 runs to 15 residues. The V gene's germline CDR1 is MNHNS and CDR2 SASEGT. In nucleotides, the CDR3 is TGTGCCAGCACCGGGGACACTTCGAGAGGCACTGAAGCTTTCTTT. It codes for CASTGDTSRGTEAFF.

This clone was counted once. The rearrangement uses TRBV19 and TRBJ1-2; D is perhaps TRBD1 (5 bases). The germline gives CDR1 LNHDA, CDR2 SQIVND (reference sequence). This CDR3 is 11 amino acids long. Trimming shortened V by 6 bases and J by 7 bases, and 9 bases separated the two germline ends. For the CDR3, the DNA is TGTGCCAGTAGGGACAATCGTGGCTACACCTTC. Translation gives CASRDNRGYTF. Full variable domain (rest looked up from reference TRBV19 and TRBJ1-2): DGGITQSPKYLFRKEGQNVTLSCEQNLNHDAMYWYRQDPGQGLRLIYYSQIVNDFQKGDIAEGYSVSREKKESFPLTVTSAQKNPTAFYLCASRDNRGYTFGSGTRLTVV.

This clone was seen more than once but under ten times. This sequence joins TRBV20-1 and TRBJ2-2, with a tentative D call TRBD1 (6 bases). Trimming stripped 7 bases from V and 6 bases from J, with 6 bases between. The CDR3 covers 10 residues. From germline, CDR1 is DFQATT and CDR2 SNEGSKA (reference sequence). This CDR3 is CSDRAGELFF. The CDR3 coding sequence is TGCAGTGACAGGGCCGGGGAGCTGTTTTTT.

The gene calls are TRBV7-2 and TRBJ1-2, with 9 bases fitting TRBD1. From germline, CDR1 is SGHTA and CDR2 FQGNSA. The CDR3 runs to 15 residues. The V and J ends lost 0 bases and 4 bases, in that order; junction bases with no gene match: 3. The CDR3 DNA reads TGTGCCAGCAGCTTAGCCGGGACAGGGATCTATGGCTACACCTTC. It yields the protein CASSLAGTGIYGYTF. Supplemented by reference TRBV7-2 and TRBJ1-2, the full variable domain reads GAGVSQSPSNKVTEKGKDVELRCDPISGHTALYWYRQSLGQGLEFLIYFQGNSAPDKSGLPSDRFSAERTGGSVSTLTIQRTQQEDSAVYLCASSLAGTGIYGYTFGSGTRLTVV.

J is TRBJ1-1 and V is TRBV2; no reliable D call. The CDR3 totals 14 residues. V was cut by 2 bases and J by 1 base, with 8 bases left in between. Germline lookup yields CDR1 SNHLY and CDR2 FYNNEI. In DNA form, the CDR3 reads TGTGCCAGCAGTGAAAAGGCGGAGAACACTGAAGCTTTCTTT. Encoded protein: CASSEKAENTEAFF.

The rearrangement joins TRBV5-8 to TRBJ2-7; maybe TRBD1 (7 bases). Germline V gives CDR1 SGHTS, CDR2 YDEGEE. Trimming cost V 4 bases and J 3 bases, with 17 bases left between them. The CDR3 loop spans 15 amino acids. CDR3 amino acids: CASSDSGGRFYEQYF. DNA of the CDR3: TGTGCCAGCAGCGACTCAGGGGGGAGGTTCTACGAGCAGTACTTC.

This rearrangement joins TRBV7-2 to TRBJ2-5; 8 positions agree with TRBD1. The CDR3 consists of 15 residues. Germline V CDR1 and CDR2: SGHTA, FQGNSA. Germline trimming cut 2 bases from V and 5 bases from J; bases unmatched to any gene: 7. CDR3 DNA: TGTGCCAGCAGCTTAAACCCAGGGGGCCCTGAGACCCAGTACTTC. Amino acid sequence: CASSLNPGGPETQYF.

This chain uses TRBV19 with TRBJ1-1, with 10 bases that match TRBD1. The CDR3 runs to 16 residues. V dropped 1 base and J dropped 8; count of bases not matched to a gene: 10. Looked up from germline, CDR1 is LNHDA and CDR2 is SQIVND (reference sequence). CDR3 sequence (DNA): TGTGCCAGTAGTATAGGTGGGGGACAGGGGAAGATCGAAGCTTTCTTT. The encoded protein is CASSIGGGQGKIEAFF.

The CDR3 is CASSWDFNEQFF. CDR3 bases: TGTGCCAGCAGTTGGGACTTCAATGAGCAGTTCTTC. The V and J genes are TRBV28 and TRBJ2-1; perhaps TRBD2 as D (6 bases). The CDR3 is 12 amino acids. Trimming cost V 4 bases and J 6 bases, with 7 bases left between them. Germline V gene data show CDR1 as MDHEN and CDR2 as SYDVKM.

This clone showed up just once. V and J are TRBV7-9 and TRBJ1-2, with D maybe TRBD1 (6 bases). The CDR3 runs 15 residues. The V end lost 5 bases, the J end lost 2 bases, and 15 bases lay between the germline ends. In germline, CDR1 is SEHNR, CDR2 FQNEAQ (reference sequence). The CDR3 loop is CASSEGKGGNYGYTF. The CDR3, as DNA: TGTGCCAGCAGCGAGGGGAAGGGGGGGAACTATGGCTACACCTTC.

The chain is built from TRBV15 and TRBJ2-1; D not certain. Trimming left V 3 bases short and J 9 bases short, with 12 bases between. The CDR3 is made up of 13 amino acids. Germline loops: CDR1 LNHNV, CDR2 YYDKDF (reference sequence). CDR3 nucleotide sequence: TGTGCCACCAGCAGTCTTCTCTCTAGTGAGCAGTTCTTC. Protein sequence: CATSSLLSSEQFF. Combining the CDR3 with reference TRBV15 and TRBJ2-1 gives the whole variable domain DAMVIQNPRYQVTQFGKPVTLSCSQTLNHNVMYWYQQKSSQAPKLLFHYYDKDFNNEADTPDNFQSRRPNTSFCFLDIRSPGLGDTAMYLCATSSLLSSEQFFGPGTRLTVL.

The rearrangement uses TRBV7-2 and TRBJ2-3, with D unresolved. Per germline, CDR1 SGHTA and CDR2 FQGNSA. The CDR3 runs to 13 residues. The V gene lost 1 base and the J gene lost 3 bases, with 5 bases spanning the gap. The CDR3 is CASSLVITDTQYF. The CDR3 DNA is TGTGCCAGCAGCTTAGTCATAACAGATACGCAGTATTTT.

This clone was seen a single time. The CDR3 DNA is TGTGCCAGCAGTTCAGTTAAAGATGAGCAGTTCTTC. Its translation is CASSSVKDEQFF. The gene calls are TRBV28 and TRBJ2-1; no clear D. This CDR3 is 12 amino acids long. Germline V lookup: CDR1 MDHEN, CDR2 SYDVKM. V lost 4 bases and J lost 8, with 9 bases in between.

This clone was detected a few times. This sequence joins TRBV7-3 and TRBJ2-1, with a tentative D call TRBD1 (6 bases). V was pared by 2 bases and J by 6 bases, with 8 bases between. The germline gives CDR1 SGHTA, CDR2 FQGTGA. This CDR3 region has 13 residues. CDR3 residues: CASSLVGGNEQFF. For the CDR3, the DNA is TGTGCCAGCAGCTTAGTAGGGGGCAATGAGCAGTTCTTC.

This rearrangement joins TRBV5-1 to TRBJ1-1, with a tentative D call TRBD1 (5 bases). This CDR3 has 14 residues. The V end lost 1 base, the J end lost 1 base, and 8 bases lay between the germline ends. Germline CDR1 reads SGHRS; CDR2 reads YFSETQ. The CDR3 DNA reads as TGCGCCAGCAGCTTGTCAGGGAGGAACACTGAAGCTTTCTTT. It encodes CASSLSGRNTEAFF. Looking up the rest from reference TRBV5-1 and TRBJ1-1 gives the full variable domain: KAGVTQTPRYLIKTRGQQVTLSCSPISGHRSVSWYQQTPGQGLQFLFEYFSETQRNKGNFPGRFSGRQFSNSRSEMNVSTLELGDSALYLCASSLSGRNTEAFFGQGTRLTVV.

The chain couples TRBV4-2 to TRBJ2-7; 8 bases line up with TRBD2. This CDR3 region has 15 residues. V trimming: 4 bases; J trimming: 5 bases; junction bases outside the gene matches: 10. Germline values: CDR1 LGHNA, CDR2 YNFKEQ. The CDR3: CASSPERRGVHEQYF. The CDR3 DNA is TGTGCCAGCAGCCCGGAGCGGCGGGGGGTCCACGAGCAGTACTTC.

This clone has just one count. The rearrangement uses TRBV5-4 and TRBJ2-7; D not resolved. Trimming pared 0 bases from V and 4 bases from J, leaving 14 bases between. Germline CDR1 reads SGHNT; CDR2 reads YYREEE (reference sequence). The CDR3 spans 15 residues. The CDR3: CASSLGSEPGYEQYF. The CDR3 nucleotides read TGTGCCAGCAGCTTGGGGAGCGAGCCTGGGTACGAGCAGTACTTC.

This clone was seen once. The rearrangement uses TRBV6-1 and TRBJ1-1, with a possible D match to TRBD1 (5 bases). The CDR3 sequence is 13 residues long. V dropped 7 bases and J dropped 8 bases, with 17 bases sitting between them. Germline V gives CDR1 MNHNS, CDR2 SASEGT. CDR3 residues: CASTTQARGEAFF. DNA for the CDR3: TGTGCCAGCACCACCCAGGCGAGGGGAGAAGCTTTCTTT.

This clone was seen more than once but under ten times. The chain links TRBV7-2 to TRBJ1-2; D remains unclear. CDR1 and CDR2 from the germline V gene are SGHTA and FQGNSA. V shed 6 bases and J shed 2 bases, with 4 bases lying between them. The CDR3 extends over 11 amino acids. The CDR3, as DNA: TGTGCCAGCAGAGCAAACTATGGCTACACCTTC. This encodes CASRANYGYTF.

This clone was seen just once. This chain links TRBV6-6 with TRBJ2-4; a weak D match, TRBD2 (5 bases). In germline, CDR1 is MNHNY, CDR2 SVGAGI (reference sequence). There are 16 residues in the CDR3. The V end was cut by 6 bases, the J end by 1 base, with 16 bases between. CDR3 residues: CASRDDKSGAKNIQYF. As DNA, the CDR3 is TGTGCCAGCAGAGACGACAAATCGGGGGCCAAAAACATTCAGTACTTC.

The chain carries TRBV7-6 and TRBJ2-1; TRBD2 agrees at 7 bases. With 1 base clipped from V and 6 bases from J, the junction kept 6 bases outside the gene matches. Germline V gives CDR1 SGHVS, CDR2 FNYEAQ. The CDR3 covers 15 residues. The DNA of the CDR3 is TGTGCCAGCAGCTTAGACCGTCGCGGGGGCAATGAGCAGTTCTTC. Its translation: CASSLDRRGGNEQFF.

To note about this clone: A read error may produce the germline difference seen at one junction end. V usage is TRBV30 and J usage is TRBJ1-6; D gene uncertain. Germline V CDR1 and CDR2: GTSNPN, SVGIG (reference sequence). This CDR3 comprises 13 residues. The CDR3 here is CAWRSSFNSPLHF. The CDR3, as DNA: TGTGCCTGGAGAAGCTCCTTTAATTCACCCCTCCACTTT. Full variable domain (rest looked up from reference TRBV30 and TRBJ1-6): SQTIHQWPATLVQPVGSPLSLECTVEGTSNPNLYWYRQAAGRGLQLLFYSVGIGQISSEVPQNLSASRPQDRQFILSSKKLLLSDSGFYLCAWRSSFNSPLHFGNGTRLTVT.

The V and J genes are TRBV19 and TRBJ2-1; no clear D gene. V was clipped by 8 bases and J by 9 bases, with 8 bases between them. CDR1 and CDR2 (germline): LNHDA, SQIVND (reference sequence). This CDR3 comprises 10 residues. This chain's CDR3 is CASEYCEQFF. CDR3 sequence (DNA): TGTGCCAGTGAGTACTGTGAGCAGTTCTTC.

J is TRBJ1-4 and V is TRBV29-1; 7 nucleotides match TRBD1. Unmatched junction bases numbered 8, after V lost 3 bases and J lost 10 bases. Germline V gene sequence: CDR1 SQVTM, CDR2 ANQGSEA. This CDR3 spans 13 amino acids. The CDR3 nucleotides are TGCAGCGTTGAGATGACAGGGAAGGCAAAACTGTTTTTT. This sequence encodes CSVEMTGKAKLFF.

CDR3 coding DNA: TGTGCCAGCTCACCAGGTGCAGGATCACTCAATGAGCAGTTCTTC. Amino acids: CASSPGAGSLNEQFF. This sequence joins TRBV18 and TRBJ2-1; the D is unclear. Germline V gives CDR1 KGHSH, CDR2 LQKENI. This CDR3 has 15 amino acids. The germline V and J ends were trimmed by 2 bases and 6 bases, with 14 bases remaining between them.

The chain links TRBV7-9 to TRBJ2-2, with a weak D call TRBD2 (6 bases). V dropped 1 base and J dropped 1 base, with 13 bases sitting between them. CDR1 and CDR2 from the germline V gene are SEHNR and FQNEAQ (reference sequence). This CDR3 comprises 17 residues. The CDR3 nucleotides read TGTGCCAGCAGCTTAGGGGCCGGGACTCAGAACACCGGGGAGCTGTTTTTT. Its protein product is CASSLGAGTQNTGELFF. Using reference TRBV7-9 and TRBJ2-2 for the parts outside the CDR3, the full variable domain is DTGVSQNPRHKITKRGQNVTFRCDPISEHNRLYWYRQTLGQGPEFLTYFQNEAQLEKSRLLSDRFSAERPKGSFSTLEIQRTEQGDSAMYLCASSLGAGTQNTGELFFGEGSRLTVL.

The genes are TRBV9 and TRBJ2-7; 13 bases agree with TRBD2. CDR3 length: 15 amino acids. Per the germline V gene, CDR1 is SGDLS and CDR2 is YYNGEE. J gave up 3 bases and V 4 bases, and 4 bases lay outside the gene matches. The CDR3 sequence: CASSLGLAGNYEQYF. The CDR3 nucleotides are TGTGCCAGCAGCCTGGGACTAGCGGGAAACTACGAGCAGTACTTC.

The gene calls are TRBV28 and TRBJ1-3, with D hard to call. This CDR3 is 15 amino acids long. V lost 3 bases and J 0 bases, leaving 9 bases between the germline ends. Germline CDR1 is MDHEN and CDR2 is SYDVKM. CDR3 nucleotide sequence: TGTGCCAGCAGTTTGTACAGTCTCTCTGGAAACACCATATATTTT. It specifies CASSLYSLSGNTIYF.

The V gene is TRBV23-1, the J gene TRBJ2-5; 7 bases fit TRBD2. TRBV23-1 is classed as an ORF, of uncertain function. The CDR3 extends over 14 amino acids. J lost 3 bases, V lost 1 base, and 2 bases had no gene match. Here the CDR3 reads CASSQFAGEETQYF. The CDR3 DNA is TGCGCCAGCAGTCAATTTGCGGGGGAAGAGACCCAGTACTTC.

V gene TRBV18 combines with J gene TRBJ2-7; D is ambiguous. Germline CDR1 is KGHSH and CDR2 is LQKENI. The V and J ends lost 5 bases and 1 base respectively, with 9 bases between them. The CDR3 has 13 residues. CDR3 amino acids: CASSEDLSYEQYF. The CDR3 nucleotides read TGTGCCAGCTCAGAGGACCTTTCCTACGAGCAGTACTTC.

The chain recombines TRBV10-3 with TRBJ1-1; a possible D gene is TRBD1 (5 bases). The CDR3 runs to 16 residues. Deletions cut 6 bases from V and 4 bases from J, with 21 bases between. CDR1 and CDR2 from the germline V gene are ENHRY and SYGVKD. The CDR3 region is CAIRPDLGPESTEAFF. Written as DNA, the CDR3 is TGTGCCATCAGGCCGGACTTGGGACCCGAGAGCACTGAAGCTTTCTTT.